These 13 T cell receptor beta chains were sequenced from one sample in a study of blood T cell repertoires in COVID-19. Using immunoSEQ multiplex PCR, the repertoire was profiled, and TCRdb retains in-frame clones only, with some absent. The repertoire includes 160,000 or so clones, 84% of them detected once, and roughly 8% sits in the top ten. The specimen sequenced was PBMCs or T cells enriched from blood (not recorded which). The receptors originated from a woman aged 50 to 65 who had recovered from COVID-19.

The V call is TRBV7-9, the J call TRBJ1-4, with no clear D. CDR1 and CDR2 (germline): SEHNR, FQNEAQ (reference sequence). The CDR3 loop spans 15 amino acids. The V end was cut by 4 bases, the J end by 0 bases, with 9 bases between. The CDR3 loop is CASSYFSTTNEKLFF. The CDR3 DNA follows: TGTGCCAGCAGCTACTTCTCCACAACTAATGAAAAACTGTTTTTT.

CDR3 loop: CASSQSDRGTEAFF. The CDR3 DNA follows: TGCGCCAGCAGCCAGAGCGACAGAGGCACTGAAGCTTTCTTT. The rearrangement joins TRBV4-3 to TRBJ1-1; possibly TRBD1 for D (5 bases). Between the trimmed V and J ends, which lost 3 bases and 4 bases, there was a span of 12 bases. Germline V gives CDR1 LGHNA, CDR2 YSLEER. This CDR3 contains 14 residues.

In its sample, this clone was seen once. V usage is TRBV7-3 and J usage is TRBJ1-1, with 8 bases lining up with TRBD1. Germline CDR1 is SGHTA and CDR2 is FQGTGA. Trimming at V came to 3 bases and at J to 0 bases, leaving 3 bases not matched to a gene. The CDR3 runs 15 residues. CDR3 sequence: CASSLTGDMNTEAFF. In nucleotides, the CDR3 is TGTGCCAGCAGCTTGACAGGGGACATGAACACTGAAGCTTTCTTT. Together with reference TRBV7-3 and TRBJ1-1, the CDR3 gives the full variable domain: GAGVSQTPSNKVTEKGKYVELRCDPISGHTALYWYRQSLGQGPEFLIYFQGTGAADDSGLPNDRFFAVRPEGSVSTLKIQRTERGDSAVYLCASSLTGDMNTEAFFGQGTRLTVV.

This chain uses TRBV11-2 with TRBJ2-1; tentative D call: TRBD1 (5 bases). The ends were cut back, 5 bases at V and 1 base at J, with 15 bases in the middle. The germline V gene has CDR1 SGHAT and CDR2 FQNNGV. This CDR3 region has 16 residues. The CDR3 bases are TGTGCCAGCAGCCCCGTAGTGGGGCCATCCTACAATGAGCAGTTCTTC. It codes for CASSPVVGPSYNEQFF. Based on the CDR3 plus reference TRBV11-2 and TRBJ2-1, the full variable domain is EAGVAQSPRYKIIEKRQSVAFWCNPISGHATLYWYQQILGQGPKLLIQFQNNGVVDDSQLPKDRFSAERLKGVDSTLKIQPAKLEDSAVYLCASSPVVGPSYNEQFFGPGTRLTVL.

This chain uses TRBV7-2 with TRBJ1-1; D is undetermined. Trimming shortened V by 0 bases and J by 3 bases, and 14 bases separated the two germline ends. CDR1 and CDR2 (germline): SGHTA, FQGNSA. This CDR3 is built from 16 residues. Here the CDR3 reads CASSLALRVTDTEAFF. CDR3 bases: TGTGCCAGCAGCTTAGCGCTGCGGGTGACGGACACTGAAGCTTTCTTT.

The V and J genes are TRBV9 and TRBJ2-5, with 10 bases matching TRBD2. CDR3 size: 16 residues. CDR1 and CDR2 (germline): SGDLS, YYNGEE. After removal of 0 bases from V and 5 bases from J, the junction contained 7 bases not matched to a gene. The CDR3 protein is CASSVGSGRLRETQYF. DNA for the CDR3: TGTGCCAGCAGCGTAGGTAGCGGGAGGCTTCGGGAGACCCAGTACTTC. Drawing the rest from reference TRBV9 and TRBJ2-5, the complete variable domain is DSGVTQTPKHLITATGQRVTLRCSPRSGDLSVYWYQQSLDQGLQFLIQYYNGEERAKGNILERFSAQQFPDLHSELNLSSLELGDSALYFCASSVGSGRLRETQYFGPGTRLLVL.

This clone was recorded only once. This chain uses TRBV28 with TRBJ1-6; TRBD1 matches at 9 bases. CDR3 length equals 13 residues. Unmatched junction bases numbered 5, after V lost 10 bases and J lost 7 bases. Germline CDR1 is MDHEN and CDR2 is SYDVKM. This CDR3 reads CATGTGQNSPLHF. Here the CDR3 DNA reads TGTGCCACCGGGACAGGGCAAAATTCACCCCTCCACTTT.

V usage is TRBV2 and J usage is TRBJ2-1; no reliable D call. This CDR3 contains 12 residues. Trimming removed 0 bases at V and 6 bases at J, with 3 bases between. Germline loops: CDR1 SNHLY, CDR2 FYNNEI. The CDR3 sequence is CASSEASNEQFF. The CDR3 DNA sequence: TGTGCCAGCAGTGAAGCCAGCAATGAGCAGTTCTTC.

The chain recombines TRBV13 with TRBJ2-3; maybe TRBD2 (6 bases). The CDR3 has 15 residues. Germline values: CDR1 PRHDT, CDR2 FYEKMQ (reference sequence). The V and J ends lost 4 bases and 4 bases respectively, with 15 bases between them. CDR3 sequence: CASSYIRTGADTQYF. The CDR3 DNA reads TGTGCCAGCAGCTATATAAGGACGGGGGCAGATACGCAGTATTTT.

This clone came up a few times. Germline and junction disagree at one end, which may indicate a read error. The chain has TRBV13 and TRBJ2-7, with 10 positions matching TRBD2. The CDR3 is 16 residues long. CDR1 and CDR2 (germline): PRHDT, FYEKMQ (reference sequence). CDR3 in amino acids: CASSLGTPSGGYEQYF. The DNA of the CDR3 is TGTGCCAGCAGCCTAGGGACGCCTAGCGGGGGCTACGAGCAGTACTTC.

This rearrangement joins TRBV7-9 to TRBJ2-3; D is ambiguous. With 4 bases removed from V and 4 bases from J, the gap between germline ends came to 15 bases. The CDR3 has 15 residues. Germline CDR1 is SEHNR and CDR2 is FQNEAQ (reference sequence). CDR3 coding DNA: TGTGCCAGCAGCTCACCTAGGTACCGTCCAGATACGCAGTATTTT. Translation: CASSSPRYRPDTQYF. Looking up the rest from reference TRBV7-9 and TRBJ2-3 gives the full variable domain: DTGVSQNPRHKITKRGQNVTFRCDPISEHNRLYWYRQTLGQGPEFLTYFQNEAQLEKSRLLSDRFSAERPKGSFSTLEIQRTEQGDSAMYLCASSSPRYRPDTQYFGPGTRLTVL.

This sequence joins TRBV28 and TRBJ1-6; D ambiguous. This CDR3 contains 12 residues. Germline values: CDR1 MDHEN, CDR2 SYDVKM. Trimming cost V 5 bases and J 8 bases, with 7 bases left between them. As DNA, the CDR3 is TGTGCCAGCAGTCTCACTTATTCACCCCTCCACTTT. Protein: CASSLTYSPLHF. Together with reference TRBV28 and TRBJ1-6, the CDR3 gives the full variable domain: DVKVTQSSRYLVKRTGEKVFLECVQDMDHENMFWYRQDPGLGLRLIYFSYDVKMKEKGDIPEGYSVSREKKERFSLILESASTNQTSMYLCASSLTYSPLHFGNGTRLTVT.

This clone is a singleton in its sample. The rearrangement joins TRBV4-2 to TRBJ2-2, with 8 bases matching TRBD2. J lost 4 bases, V lost 0 bases, and 10 bases had no gene match. CDR3 length equals 18 residues. Germline assignment: CDR1 LGHNA and CDR2 YNFKEQ. CDR3 region: CASSQDRGGRLGTGELFF. The CDR3 DNA follows: TGTGCCAGCAGCCAAGATCGAGGCGGGAGGCTCGGCACCGGGGAGCTGTTTTTT.